This T cell receptor (beta chain) was identified in a study of cytomegalovirus exposure and HLA in healthy donors. Study as a whole: A preliminary data release comprised tens of millions of unique TCRs obtained from HLA-typed donors. Study findings and constraints: An ancestry cluster, one associated with Asian ancestry, reportedly showed fewer N-insertions than the approximately 670-donor mean in a later analysis.

Healthy individuals who donated bone marrow served as the donors. Concerning this clone itself: Its antigen remains unknown.

The PCR made use of 60 Vbeta and 13 Jbeta primers. Repertoires were generated with immunoSEQ multiplex PCR, while TCRdb's copy carries only in-frame clones and drops some. The repertoire holds about 160,000 clones, with approximately 80% as singletons. The sequencing input was PBMCs. This clonotype was obtained from a man aged 50 or older in good health and CMV-seropositive.

CDR3 amino acids: CASTMTVSSGNTIYF. The CDR3 DNA reads TGTGCCAGCACCATGACTGTGAGCTCTGGAAACACCATATATTTT. The chain is built from TRBV6-6 and TRBJ1-3; no reliable D call. Germline assignment: CDR1 MNHNY and CDR2 SVGAGI (reference sequence). V was shortened by 7 bases and J by 0 bases, with 13 bases between the two germline ends. CDR3 length: 15 amino acids.